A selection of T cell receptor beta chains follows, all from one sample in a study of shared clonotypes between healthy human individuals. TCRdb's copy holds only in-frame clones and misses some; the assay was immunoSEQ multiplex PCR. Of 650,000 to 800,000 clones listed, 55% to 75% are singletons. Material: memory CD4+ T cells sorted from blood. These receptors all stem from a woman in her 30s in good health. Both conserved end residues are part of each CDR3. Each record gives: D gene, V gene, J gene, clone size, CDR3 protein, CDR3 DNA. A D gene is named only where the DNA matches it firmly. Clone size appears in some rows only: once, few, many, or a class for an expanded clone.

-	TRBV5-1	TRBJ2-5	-	CASSPRWQETQYF	TGCGCCAGCAGCCCGAGGTGGCAAGAGACCCAGTACTTC
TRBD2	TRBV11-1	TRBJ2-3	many	CASSWTSGRDGDTQYF	TGTGCCAGCAGCTGGACTAGCGGGAGGGATGGAGATACGCAGTATTTT
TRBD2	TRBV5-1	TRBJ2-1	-	CASSVAESSGGYNEQFF	TGCGCCAGCAGCGTGGCGGAGTCTAGCGGAGGGTACAATGAGCAGTTCTTC
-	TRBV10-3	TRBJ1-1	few	CAISVQGGGTEAFF	TGTGCCATCAGTGTTCAGGGCGGTGGTACTGAAGCTTTCTTT
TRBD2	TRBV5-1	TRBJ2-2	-	CASSSGLAEYVGGELFF	TGCGCCAGCAGCTCAGGACTAGCGGAGTACGTGGGCGGGGAGCTGTTTTTT
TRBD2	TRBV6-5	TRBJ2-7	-	CASSWTSGTYEQYF	TGTGCCAGCAGTTGGACTAGCGGGACCTACGAGCAGTACTTC
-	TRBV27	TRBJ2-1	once	CASSRPTTSFSEQFF	TGTGCCAGCAGTCGCCCTACGACTAGTTTCAGTGAGCAGTTCTTC
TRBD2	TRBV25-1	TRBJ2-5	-	CASSEYGLAGGGETQYF	TGTGCCAGCAGTGAATACGGACTAGCGGGAGGGGGAGAGACCCAGTACTTC
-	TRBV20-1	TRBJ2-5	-	CSVRQETQYF	TGCAGTGTCCGTCAGGAGACCCAGTACTTC
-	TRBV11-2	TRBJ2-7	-	CASSFMPVFWEQYF	TGTGCCAGCAGCTTCATGCCAGTTTTTTGGGAGCAGTACTTC
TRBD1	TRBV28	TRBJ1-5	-	CASGDRGKQPQHF	TGTGCCAGCGGGGACAGGGGTAAACAGCCCCAGCATTTT
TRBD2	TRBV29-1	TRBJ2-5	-	CSVEFREGQETQYF	TGCAGCGTTGAATTCCGGGAGGGCCAAGAGACCCAGTACTTC
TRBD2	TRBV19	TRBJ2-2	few	CASSPSGAGELFF	TGTGCCAGTAGTCCTAGCGGGGCCGGGGAGCTGTTTTTT
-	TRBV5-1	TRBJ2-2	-	CASSSLQQGLNTGELFF	TGCGCCAGCAGCTCTCTACAACAGGGACTAAACACCGGGGAGCTGTTTTTT
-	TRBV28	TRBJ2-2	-	CATYPLDGELFF	TGTGCCACGTATCCCCTGGACGGGGAGCTGTTTTTT
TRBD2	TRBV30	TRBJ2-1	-	CAWQLAGEYNEQFF	TGTGCCTGGCAACTAGCGGGAGAGTACAATGAGCAGTTCTTC
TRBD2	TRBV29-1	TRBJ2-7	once	CSVLSSGTTREQYF	TGCAGCGTTTTGTCCAGCGGGACGACGCGGGAGCAGTACTTC
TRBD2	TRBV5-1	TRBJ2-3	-	CASWTSGTDTQYF	TGCGCCAGCTGGACTAGCGGGACAGATACGCAGTATTTT
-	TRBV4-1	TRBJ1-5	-	CASSLVGGPNQPQHF	TGCGCCAGCAGCTTGGTAGGGGGTCCTAATCAGCCCCAGCATTTT
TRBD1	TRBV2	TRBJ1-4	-	CASSNGQGAYEKLFF	TGTGCCAGCAGCAACGGACAGGGGGCCTATGAAAAACTGTTTTTT
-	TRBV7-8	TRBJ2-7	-	CASSTWTSSYEQYF	TGTGCCAGCAGCACGTGGACGTCATCCTACGAGCAGTACTTC
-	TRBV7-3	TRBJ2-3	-	CASTLSGLGGTDTQYF	TGTGCCAGCACCCTCTCAGGGTTGGGGGGCACAGATACGCAGTATTTT
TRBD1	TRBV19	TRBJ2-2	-	CASSPDRGRYGELFF	TGTGCCAGTAGTCCCGACAGGGGGCGATACGGGGAGCTGTTTTTT
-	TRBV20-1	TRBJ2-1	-	CSLSGYNEQFF	TGCAGCCTTTCCGGCTACAATGAGCAGTTCTTC
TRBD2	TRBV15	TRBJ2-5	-	CATSRRPGLTGGPGTRETQYF	TGTGCCACCAGCCGCCGACCGGGACTAACGGGCGGCCCTGGGACTAGGGAGACCCAGTACTTC
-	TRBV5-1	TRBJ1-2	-	CASSLAGRNYGYTF	TGCGCCAGCAGCTTGGCCGGTAGAAACTATGGCTACACCTTC
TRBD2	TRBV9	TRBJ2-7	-	CASSVGAGDLYEQYF	TGTGCCAGCAGCGTAGGAGCGGGAGATCTCTACGAGCAGTACTTC
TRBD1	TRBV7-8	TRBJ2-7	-	CASSRIDRDEQYF	TGTGCCAGCAGCCGCATAGACAGGGACGAGCAGTACTTC
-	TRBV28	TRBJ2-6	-	CASGTGFFSGANVLTF	TGTGCCAGCGGAACAGGTTTTTTCTCTGGGGCCAACGTCCTGACTTTC
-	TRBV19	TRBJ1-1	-	CASTIANTEAFF	TGTGCCAGTACTATAGCTAACACTGAAGCTTTCTTT
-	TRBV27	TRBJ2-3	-	CASSLKRSSTDTQYF	TGTGCCAGCAGTTTAAAGCGGTCTAGCACAGATACGCAGTATTTT
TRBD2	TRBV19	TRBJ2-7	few	CASSILAGGHYEQYF	TGTGCCAGTAGTATCCTAGCGGGAGGGCATTACGAGCAGTACTTC
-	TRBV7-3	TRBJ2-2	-	CASSLQPYGNTGELFF	TGTGCCAGCAGCCTACAACCTTATGGGAACACCGGGGAGCTGTTTTTT
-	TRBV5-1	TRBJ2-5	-	CASSPGQLEGETQYF	TGCGCCAGCAGCCCTGGCCAGCTCGAGGGGGAGACCCAGTACTTC
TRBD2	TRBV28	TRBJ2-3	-	CASSLASGIDTQYF	TGTGCCAGCAGTTTGGCGAGCGGGATAGATACGCAGTATTTT
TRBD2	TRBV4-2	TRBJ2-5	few	CASSQEGGRADETQYF	TGTGCCAGCAGCCAAGAGGGCGGGAGGGCCGATGAGACCCAGTACTTC
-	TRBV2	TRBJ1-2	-	CASSEDGRPSWNYGYTF	TGTGCCAGCAGTGAGGACGGCAGGCCAAGCTGGAACTATGGCTACACCTTC
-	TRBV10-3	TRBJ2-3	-	CAINRDTATDTQYF	TGTGCCATAAACCGGGACACAGCCACAGATACGCAGTATTTT
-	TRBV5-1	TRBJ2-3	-	CASSLVLGTDTQYF	TGCGCCAGCAGCTTGGTGCTGGGCACAGATACGCAGTATTTT
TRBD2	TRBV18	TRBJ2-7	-	CASSPYSAGGAYEQYF	TGTGCCAGCTCACCGTATAGCGCCGGGGGGGCCTACGAGCAGTACTTC
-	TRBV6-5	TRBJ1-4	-	CASSSGPSNEKLFF	TGTGCCAGCAGTTCGGGACCGTCGAATGAAAAACTGTTTTTT
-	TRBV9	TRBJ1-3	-	CASSPRPTGSGNTIYF	TGTGCCAGCAGCCCGAGGCCCACAGGGTCTGGAAACACCATATATTTT
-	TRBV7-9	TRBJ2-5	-	CASSLRGAETQYF	TGTGCCAGCAGTTTGCGGGGAGCCGAGACCCAGTACTTC
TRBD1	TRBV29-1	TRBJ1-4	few	CSVSRGLDEKLFF	TGCAGCGTTTCCAGGGGGCTAGATGAAAAACTGTTTTTT
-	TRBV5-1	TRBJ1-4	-	CASSGWAGEAEKLFF	TGCGCCAGCAGCGGATGGGCAGGGGAGGCGGAAAAACTGTTTTTT
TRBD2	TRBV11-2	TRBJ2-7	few	CASSLAGGSYEQYF	TGTGCCAGCAGCTTAGCGGGAGGGTCCTACGAGCAGTACTTC
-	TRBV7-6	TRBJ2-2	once	CASSPWENTGELFF	TGTGCCAGCAGCCCTTGGGAGAACACCGGGGAGCTGTTTTTT
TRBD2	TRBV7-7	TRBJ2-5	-	CASSLGGLAGVKETQYF	TGTGCCAGCAGCCTCGGGGGACTAGCGGGAGTAAAAGAGACCCAGTACTTC
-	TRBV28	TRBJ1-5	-	CASTTGGLNQPQHF	TGTGCCAGCACCACGGGCGGTCTCAATCAGCCCCAGCATTTT
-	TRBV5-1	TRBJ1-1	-	CASSLGLEGRTEAFF	TGCGCCAGCAGCTTGGGTCTTGAAGGCCGCACTGAAGCTTTCTTT